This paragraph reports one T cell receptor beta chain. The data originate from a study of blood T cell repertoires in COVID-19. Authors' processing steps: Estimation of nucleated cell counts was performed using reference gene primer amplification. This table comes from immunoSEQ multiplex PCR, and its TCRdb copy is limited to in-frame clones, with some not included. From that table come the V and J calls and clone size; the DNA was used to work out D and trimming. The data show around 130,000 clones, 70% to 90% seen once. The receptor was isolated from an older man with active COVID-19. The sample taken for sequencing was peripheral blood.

As DNA, the CDR3 is TGTGCCAGCAGCCTAAACACAGAGAACACTGAAGCTTTCTTT. This encodes CASSLNTENTEAFF. The V call is TRBV7-9, the J call TRBJ1-1; D remains unclear. V gave up 5 bases and J gave up 1 base, with 11 bases separating them. This CDR3 is 14 amino acids long. Germline lookup yields CDR1 SEHNR and CDR2 FQNEAQ (reference sequence).